This entry is about one T cell receptor (beta chain). Its antigen target is currently unknown. Qualities for individual bases were not recorded, and no much larger clone is one base off. The sample comes from a study of T-cell reconstitution after alpha-beta-depleted transplantation in children (dated by TCRdb to 2016 to 2018). Regarding the complete study: Using TCR repertoire profiling, the study followed T-cell immune reconstitution in a quantitative way in children after TCRalphabeta/CD19-depleted allogeneic hematopoietic cell transplantation. Study-wide findings and limitations: The apparently early recovery of alphabetaT-cell counts about two months after transplant reportedly depended on only several hundred rapidly expanded clones that came from non-depleted graft cells. The frequencies of hyperexpanded clones fell over the following months, and after one year, T-cell counts and TCRbeta diversity were mostly attributed to newly produced T cells. In some patients, the high TCRbeta diversity seen at day 60 was put down to recipient T cells and intrathymic progenitors that had survived conditioning.

Per the publication, the treatment or condition label means: allogeneic hematopoietic cell transplantation with graft depleted of TCRalphabeta T cells and CD19 B cells. Transplant recipients were children who received TCRalphabeta/CD19-depleted allogeneic hematopoietic cell grafts. CDR1 and CDR2, per the germline V gene, are SGHVS and FNYEAQ. Trimming takes 2 bases from V and 0 bases from J, and the germline ends sit 14 bases apart. Inclusive of the bounding cysteine and phenylalanine, the CDR3 is 17 residues long. The kept DNA is CDR3 alone, 51 bases in frame from the first base. Library generation was performed with PCR. These reads were obtained on an Illumina HiSeq 2500. Molecular barcoding was employed in the preparation of TCR libraries, with unique molecular identifiers being used to normalize TCRbeta repertoire quantification. TCRdb reprocessed the public reads (quality trimming at Q25 with fastp, clone calling with MiXCR) and kept in-frame beta chains. Here each entry gathers all rows of one CDR3 protein and keeps the most common genes and DNA. This sample is represented by 900,000 or so distinct CDR3 sequences; around 17% of them were singletons. The ten biggest clones cover about 5% of the sample.

The chain couples TRBV7-6 to TRBJ2-1; no D gene is confidently identified. The starting material was PBMCs, mostly from graft donor cells, obtained 360 days after TCRalphabeta/CD19-depleted stem cell transplant. This sequence was found in a male patient aged 5 to 17 who had a stem cell transplant for acute lymphoblastic leukemia, so the T cells may come from the graft donor. In nucleotides, the sequence is TGTGCCAGCAGCTTAAGTTCAGGCCTGAGCTCCTACAATGAGCAGTTCTTC. The encoded protein is CASSLSSGLSSYNEQFF.